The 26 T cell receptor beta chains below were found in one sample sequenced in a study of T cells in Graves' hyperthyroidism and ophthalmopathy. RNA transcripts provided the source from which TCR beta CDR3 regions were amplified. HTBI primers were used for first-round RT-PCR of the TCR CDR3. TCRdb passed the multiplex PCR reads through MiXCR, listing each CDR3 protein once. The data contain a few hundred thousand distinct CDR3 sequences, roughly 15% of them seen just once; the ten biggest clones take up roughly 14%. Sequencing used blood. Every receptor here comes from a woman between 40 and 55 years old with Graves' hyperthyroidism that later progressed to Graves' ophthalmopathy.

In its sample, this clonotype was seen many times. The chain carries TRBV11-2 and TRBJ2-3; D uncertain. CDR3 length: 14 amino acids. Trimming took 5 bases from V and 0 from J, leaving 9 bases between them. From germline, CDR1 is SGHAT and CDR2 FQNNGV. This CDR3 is CASSPDGSTDTQYF. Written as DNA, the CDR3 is TGTGCCAGCAGCCCGGACGGGAGCACAGATACGCAGTATTTT. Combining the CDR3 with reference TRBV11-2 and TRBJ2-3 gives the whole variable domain EAGVAQSPRYKIIEKRQSVAFWCNPISGHATLYWYQQILGQGPKLLIQFQNNGVVDDSQLPKDRFSAERLKGVDSTLKIQPAKLEDSAVYLCASSPDGSTDTQYFGPGTRLTVL.

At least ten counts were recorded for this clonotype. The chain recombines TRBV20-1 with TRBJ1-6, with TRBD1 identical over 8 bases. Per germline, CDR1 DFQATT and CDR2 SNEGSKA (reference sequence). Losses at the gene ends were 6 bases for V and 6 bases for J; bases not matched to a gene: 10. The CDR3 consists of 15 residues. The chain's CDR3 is CSAQRTGSGNSPLHF. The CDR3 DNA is TGCAGTGCCCAACGGACAGGGAGTGGTAATTCACCCCTCCACTTT.

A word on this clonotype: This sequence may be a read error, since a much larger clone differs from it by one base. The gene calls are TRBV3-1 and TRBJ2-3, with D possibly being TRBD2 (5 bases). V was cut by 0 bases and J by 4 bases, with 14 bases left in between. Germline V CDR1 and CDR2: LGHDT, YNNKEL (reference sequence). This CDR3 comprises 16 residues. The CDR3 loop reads CASSQDRGIFADTQYF. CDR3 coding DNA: TGTGCCAGCAGCCAAGATCGAGGGATATTCGCAGATACGCAGTATTTT.

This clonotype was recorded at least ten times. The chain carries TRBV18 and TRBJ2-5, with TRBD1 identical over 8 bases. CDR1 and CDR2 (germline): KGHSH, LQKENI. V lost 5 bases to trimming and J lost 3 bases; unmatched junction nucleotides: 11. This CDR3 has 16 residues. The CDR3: CASSAGQGGIKETQYF. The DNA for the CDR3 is TGTGCCAGCTCAGCCGGACAGGGTGGAATTAAAGAGACCCAGTACTTC. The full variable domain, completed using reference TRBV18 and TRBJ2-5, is NAGVMQNPRHLVRRRGQEARLRCSPMKGHSHVYWYRQLPEEGLKFMVYLQKENIIDESGMPKERFSAEFPKEGPSILRIQQVVRGDSAAYFCASSAGQGGIKETQYFGPGTRLLVL.

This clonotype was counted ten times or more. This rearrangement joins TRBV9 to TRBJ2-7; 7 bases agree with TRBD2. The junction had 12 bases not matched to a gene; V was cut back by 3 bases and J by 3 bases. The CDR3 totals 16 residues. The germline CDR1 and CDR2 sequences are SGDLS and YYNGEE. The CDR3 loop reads CASSGGGIALGYEQYF. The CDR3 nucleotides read TGTGCCAGCAGCGGCGGGGGAATAGCCCTTGGCTACGAGCAGTACTTC.

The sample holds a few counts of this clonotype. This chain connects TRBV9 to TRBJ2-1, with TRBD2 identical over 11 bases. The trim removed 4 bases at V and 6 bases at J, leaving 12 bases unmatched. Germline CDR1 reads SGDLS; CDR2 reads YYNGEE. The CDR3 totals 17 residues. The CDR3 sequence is CASSPRGGTSGFNEQFF. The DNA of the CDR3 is TGTGCCAGCAGCCCCCGAGGTGGGACTAGCGGATTCAATGAGCAGTTCTTC.

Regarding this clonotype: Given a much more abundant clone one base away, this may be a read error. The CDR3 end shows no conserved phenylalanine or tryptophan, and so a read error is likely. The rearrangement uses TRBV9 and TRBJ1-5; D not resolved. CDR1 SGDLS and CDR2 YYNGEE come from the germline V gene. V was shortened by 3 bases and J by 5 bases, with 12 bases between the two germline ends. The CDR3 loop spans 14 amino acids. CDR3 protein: CASSAPGRDQPQHV. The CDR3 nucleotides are TGTGCCAGCAGCGCTCCCGGCCGCGATCAGCCCCAGCATGTT.

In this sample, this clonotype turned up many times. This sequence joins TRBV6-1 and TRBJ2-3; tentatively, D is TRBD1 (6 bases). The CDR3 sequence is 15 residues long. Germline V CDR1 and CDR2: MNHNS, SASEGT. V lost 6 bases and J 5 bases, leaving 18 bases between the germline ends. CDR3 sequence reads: CASSPAGGLGDTQYF. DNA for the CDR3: TGTGCCAGCAGCCCCGCTGGGGGCTTGGGAGATACGCAGTATTTT.

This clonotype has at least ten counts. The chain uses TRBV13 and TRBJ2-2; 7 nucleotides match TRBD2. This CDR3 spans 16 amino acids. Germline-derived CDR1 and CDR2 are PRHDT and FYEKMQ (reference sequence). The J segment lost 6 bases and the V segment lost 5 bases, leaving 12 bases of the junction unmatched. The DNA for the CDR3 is TGTGCCAGCAGCCCCTATGGGGGGGTGATGGCCGGGGAGCTGTTTTTT. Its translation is CASSPYGGVMAGELFF.

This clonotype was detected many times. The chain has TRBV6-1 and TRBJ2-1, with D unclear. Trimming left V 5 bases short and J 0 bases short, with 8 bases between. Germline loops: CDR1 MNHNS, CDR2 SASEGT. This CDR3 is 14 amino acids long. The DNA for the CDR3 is TGTGCCAGCAGTATTATGAGCTCCTACAATGAGCAGTTCTTC. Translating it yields CASSIMSSYNEQFF.

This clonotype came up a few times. The CDR3 bases are TGTGCCAGCAGCGAGGGGGTGGCGAACGGCTACGAGCAGTACTTC. Protein: CASSEGVANGYEQYF. The chain combines TRBV9 with TRBJ2-7, with a possible D match to TRBD1 (6 bases). Between the trimmed V and J ends, which lost 3 bases and 3 bases, there was a span of 16 bases. The germline V gene encodes CDR1 SGDLS and CDR2 YYNGEE. The CDR3 is made up of 15 amino acids.

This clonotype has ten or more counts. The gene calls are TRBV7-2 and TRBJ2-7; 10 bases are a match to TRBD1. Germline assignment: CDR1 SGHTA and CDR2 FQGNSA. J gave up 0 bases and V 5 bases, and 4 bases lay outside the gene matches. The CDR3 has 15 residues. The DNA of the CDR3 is TGTGCCAGCAGCCTAGGGACAGGGGCCTCCTACGAGCAGTACTTC. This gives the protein CASSLGTGASYEQYF.

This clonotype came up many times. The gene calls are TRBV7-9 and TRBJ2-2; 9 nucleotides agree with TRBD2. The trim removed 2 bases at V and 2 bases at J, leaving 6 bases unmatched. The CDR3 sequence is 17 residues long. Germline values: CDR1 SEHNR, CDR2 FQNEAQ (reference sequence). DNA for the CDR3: TGTGCCAGCAGCTTATCCGGCGGGAGGGCCAACACCGGGGAGCTGTTTTTT. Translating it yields CASSLSGGRANTGELFF.

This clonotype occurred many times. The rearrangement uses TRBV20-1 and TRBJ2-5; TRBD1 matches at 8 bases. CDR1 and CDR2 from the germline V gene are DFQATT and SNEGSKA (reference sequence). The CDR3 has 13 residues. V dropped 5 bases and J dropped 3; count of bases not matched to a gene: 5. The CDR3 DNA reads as TGCAGTGCTGGGTACAGGGGGGAAGAGACCCAGTACTTC. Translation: CSAGYRGEETQYF.

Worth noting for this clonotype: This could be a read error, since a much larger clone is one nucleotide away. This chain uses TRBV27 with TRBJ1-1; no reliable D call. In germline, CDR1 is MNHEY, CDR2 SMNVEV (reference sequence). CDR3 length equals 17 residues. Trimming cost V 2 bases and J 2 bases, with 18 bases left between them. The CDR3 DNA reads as TGTGCCAGCAGTTTAAACCCACTTTGGGGATCTAACACTGAAGCTTTCTTT. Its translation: CASSLNPLWGSNTEAFF.

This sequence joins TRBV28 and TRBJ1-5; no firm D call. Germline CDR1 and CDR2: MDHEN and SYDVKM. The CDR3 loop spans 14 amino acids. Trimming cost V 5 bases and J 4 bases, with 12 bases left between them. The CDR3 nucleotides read TGTGCCAGCAGTCAACCTGAGGGTAATCAGCCCCAGCATTTT. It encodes CASSQPEGNQPQHF.

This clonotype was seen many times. CDR3 loop: CASSQQGASEAFF. The DNA of the CDR3 is TGTGCCAGCAGTCAACAGGGGGCCTCTGAAGCTTTCTTT. This chain links TRBV6-1 with TRBJ1-1, with 9 bases aligning to TRBD1. Germline V gene sequence: CDR1 MNHNS, CDR2 SASEGT. After removal of 5 bases from V and 6 bases from J, the junction contained 4 bases not matched to a gene. This CDR3 has 13 residues.

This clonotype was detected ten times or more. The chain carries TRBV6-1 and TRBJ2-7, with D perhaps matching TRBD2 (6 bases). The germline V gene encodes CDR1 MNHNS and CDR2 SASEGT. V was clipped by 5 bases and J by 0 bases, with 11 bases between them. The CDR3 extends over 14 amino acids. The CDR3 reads CASSYSAGSYEQYF. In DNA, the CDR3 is TGTGCCAGCAGTTATTCAGCGGGCTCCTACGAGCAGTACTTC.

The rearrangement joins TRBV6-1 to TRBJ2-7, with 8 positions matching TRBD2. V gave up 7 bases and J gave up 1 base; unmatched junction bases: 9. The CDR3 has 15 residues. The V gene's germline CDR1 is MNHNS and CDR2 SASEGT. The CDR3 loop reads CASTSAGTRSYEQYF. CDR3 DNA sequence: TGTGCCAGCACCTCCGCCGGGACTAGGTCCTACGAGCAGTACTTC.

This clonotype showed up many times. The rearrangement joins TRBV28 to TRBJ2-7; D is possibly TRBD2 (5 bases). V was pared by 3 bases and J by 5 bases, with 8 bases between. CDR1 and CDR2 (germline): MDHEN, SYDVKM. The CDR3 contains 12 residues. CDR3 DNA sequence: TGTGCCAGCAGTTTGGACGGGAACGAGCAGTACTTC. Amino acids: CASSLDGNEQYF.

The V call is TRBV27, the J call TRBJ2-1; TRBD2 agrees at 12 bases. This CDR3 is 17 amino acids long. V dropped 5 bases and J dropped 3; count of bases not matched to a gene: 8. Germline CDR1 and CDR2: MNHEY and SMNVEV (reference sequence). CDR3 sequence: CASSAGLAGLLYNEQFF. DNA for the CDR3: TGTGCCAGCAGTGCCGGACTAGCGGGGCTTCTCTACAATGAGCAGTTCTTC.

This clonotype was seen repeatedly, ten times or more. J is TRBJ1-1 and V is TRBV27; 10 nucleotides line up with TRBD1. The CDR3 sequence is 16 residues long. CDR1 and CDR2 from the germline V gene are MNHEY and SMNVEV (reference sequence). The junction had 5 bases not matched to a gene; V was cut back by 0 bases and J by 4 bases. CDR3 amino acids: CASSLSPRTGGTEAFF. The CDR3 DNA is TGTGCCAGCAGTTTATCCCCTCGGACAGGGGGCACTGAAGCTTTCTTT.

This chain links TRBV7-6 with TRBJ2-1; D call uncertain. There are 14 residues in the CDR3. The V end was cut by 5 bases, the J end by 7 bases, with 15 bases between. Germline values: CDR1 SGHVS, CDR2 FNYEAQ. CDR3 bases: TGTGCCAGCAGCCAATCCCTTGCTCTTAATGAGCAGTTCTTC. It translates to CASSQSLALNEQFF. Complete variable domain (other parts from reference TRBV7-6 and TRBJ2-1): GAGVSQSPRYKVTKRGQDVALRCDPISGHVSLYWYRQALGQGPEFLTYFNYEAQQDKSGLPNDRFSAERPEGSISTLTIQRTEQRDSAMYRCASSQSLALNEQFFGPGTRLTVL.

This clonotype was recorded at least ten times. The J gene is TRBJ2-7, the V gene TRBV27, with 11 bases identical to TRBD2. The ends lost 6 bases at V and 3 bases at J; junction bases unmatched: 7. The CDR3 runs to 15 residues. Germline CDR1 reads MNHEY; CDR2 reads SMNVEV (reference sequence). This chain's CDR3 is CASSFRTSGRYEQYF. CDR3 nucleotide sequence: TGTGCCAGCAGCTTCCGGACTAGCGGGCGCTACGAGCAGTACTTC.

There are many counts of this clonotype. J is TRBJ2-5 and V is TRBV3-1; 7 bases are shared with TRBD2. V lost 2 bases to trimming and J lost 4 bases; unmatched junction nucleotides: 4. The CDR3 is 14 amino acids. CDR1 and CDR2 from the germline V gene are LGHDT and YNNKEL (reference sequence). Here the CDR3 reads CASSQRPGGETQYF. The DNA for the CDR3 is TGTGCCAGCAGCCAAAGGCCGGGAGGAGAGACCCAGTACTTC.

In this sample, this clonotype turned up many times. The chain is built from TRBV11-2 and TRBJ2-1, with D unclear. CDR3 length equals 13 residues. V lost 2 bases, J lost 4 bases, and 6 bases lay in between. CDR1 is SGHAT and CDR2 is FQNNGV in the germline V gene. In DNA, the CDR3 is TGTGCCAGCAGCTTACTTAATTACAATGAGCAGTTCTTC. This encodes CASSLLNYNEQFF.